The sequence of this T cell receptor (beta chain) was determined in a study of T cell responses to AZD1222 COVID-19 vaccine. Broader study findings: Increased Spike-specific TCR breadth and depth were observed after two AZD1222 doses.

CDR1 is MGHDK and CDR2 is SYGVNS in the germline V gene. The CDR3 loop spans 14 amino acids. The V and J ends lost 7 bases and 2 bases respectively, with 9 bases between them. Concerning this clone: Its target is not known.

The assay was immunoSEQ multiplex PCR, and TCRdb's table has in-frame clones only and misses some. The sample has 68,000 or so clones; around 80% are singletons. The chain joins TRBV25-1 to TRBJ1-6; D call uncertain. Source: peripheral blood, taken on day 0 of AZD1222 vaccination. The sequence derives from an adult in good health. The CDR3 protein is CASMQAAYNSPLHF. The CDR3 coding sequence is TGTGCCAGCATGCAAGCAGCCTATAATTCACCCCTCCACTTT.